The entry below describes one T cell receptor beta chain. These data come from a study of response to subunit inactivated influenza vaccine. The CDR3 is 16 amino acids. After removal of 5 bases from V and 5 bases from J, the junction contained 11 bases not matched to a gene. Per germline, CDR1 MNHEY and CDR2 SMNVEV (reference sequence). MiXCR, applied by TCRdb to the RT-PCR reads, yields one record per CDR3 protein. The sample carries a few hundred thousand distinct CDR3 sequences, approximately 11% recorded once. The chain links TRBV27 to TRBJ2-3, with 9 nucleotides matching TRBD2. This receptor was taken from a man in his forties or fifties who received an inactivated influenza vaccine. This sample comprised PBMCs from blood, obtained 45 days after vaccination. CDR3 nucleotides: TGTGCCAGCAGTATGGCGGGAGGGCCTCGTTTAGATACGCAGTATTTT. This encodes CASSMAGGPRLDTQYF.